The 8 T cell receptor beta chains below were found in one sample sequenced in a study of CDR3 diversity in severe acne. MiXCR was run by TCRdb on the PCR reads, yielding one entry per CDR3 protein. The sample has about 90,000 distinct CDR3 sequences, around 47% seen once. Sequenced: blood. The source is a male donor with severe acne vulgaris.

V and J are TRBV5-8 and TRBJ2-5; unclear D gene. V was cut by 4 bases and J by 1 base, with 14 bases left in between. The CDR3 consists of 15 residues. Germline CDR1 reads SGHTS; CDR2 reads YDEGEE. The CDR3 bases are TGTGCCAGCAGCCATTGGAAGGACGGCCAAGAGACCCAGTACTTC. Translated: CASSHWKDGQETQYF.

V usage is TRBV20-1 and J usage is TRBJ2-7, with a tentative D call TRBD2 (5 bases). The CDR3 contains 15 residues. V lost 3 bases, J lost 4 bases, and 19 bases lay in between. Per the germline V gene, CDR1 is DFQATT and CDR2 is SNEGSKA (reference sequence). The CDR3 sequence is CSARNRGSLRYEQYF. In DNA, the CDR3 is TGCAGTGCTAGGAACCGTGGGAGCCTCAGATACGAGCAGTACTTC.

The chain carries TRBV19 and TRBJ2-2; the D call may be TRBD1 or TRBD2 (7 bases each). Trimming stripped 5 bases from V and 6 bases from J, with 25 bases between. In germline, CDR1 is LNHDA, CDR2 SQIVND (reference sequence). CDR3 length: 18 residues. CDR3 in DNA: TGTGCCAGTAGTGGCGCAGCAGGGGGGGAGTTTAGAGCCGGGGAGCTGTTTTTT. Amino acids: CASSGAAGGEFRAGELFF.

Regarding this clonotype: This may be a read error: a much more frequent sequence differs by one nucleotide. The V gene is TRBV19, the J gene TRBJ1-3; weak D call: TRBD1 (5 bases). The CDR3 is 14 amino acids. The germline gives CDR1 LNHDA, CDR2 SQIVND (reference sequence). CDR3 region: CASSLGDSGNTLYF. Here the CDR3 DNA reads TGTGCCAGTAGTCTTGGGGACTCTGGAAACACCTTATATTTT.

The genes are TRBV6-1 and TRBJ2-1; no reliable D call. Germline V gives CDR1 MNHNS, CDR2 SASEGT. V shed 2 bases and J shed 0 bases, with 14 bases lying between them. The CDR3 length is 17 residues. The CDR3 sequence: CASSELSVPGSYNEQFF. CDR3 coding DNA: TGTGCCAGCAGTGAATTGTCTGTGCCAGGCTCCTACAATGAGCAGTTCTTC.

V is TRBV20-1 and J is TRBJ2-7; 8 bases fit TRBD2. Germline CDR1 is DFQATT and CDR2 is SNEGSKA (reference sequence). This CDR3 region has 14 residues. J lost 1 base, V lost 1 base, and 3 bases had no gene match. CDR3 nucleotide sequence: TGCAGTGCTAGAGGGCCTAGCGGGTCCTACGAGCAGTACTTC. This gives the protein CSARGPSGSYEQYF.

The V call is TRBV24-1, the J call TRBJ2-5; D is unresolved. The CDR3 runs 14 residues. Trimming shortened V by 4 bases and J by 4 bases, and 12 bases separated the two germline ends. CDR1 is KGHDR, CDR2 SFDVKD, per germline. The CDR3 loop is CATSEADNRETQYF. CDR3 in DNA: TGTGCCACCAGTGAGGCTGACAACCGAGAGACCCAGTACTTC.

Note on this clonotype: This may be a read error: a much more frequent sequence differs by one nucleotide. As the CDR3 is not closed by the conserved phenylalanine or tryptophan, this likely results from a read error. The J gene is TRBJ1-6, the V gene TRBV7-8; 9 nucleotides align to TRBD1. CDR1 and CDR2 (germline): SGHVS, FQNEAQ. This CDR3 has 14 amino acids. J was trimmed by 15 bases and V by 3 bases; bases with no gene match: 9. The CDR3 sequence: CASSFTGGVFHLHS. CDR3 sequence (DNA): TGTGCCAGCAGCTTTACAGGGGGCGTATTTCACCTCCACTCT.